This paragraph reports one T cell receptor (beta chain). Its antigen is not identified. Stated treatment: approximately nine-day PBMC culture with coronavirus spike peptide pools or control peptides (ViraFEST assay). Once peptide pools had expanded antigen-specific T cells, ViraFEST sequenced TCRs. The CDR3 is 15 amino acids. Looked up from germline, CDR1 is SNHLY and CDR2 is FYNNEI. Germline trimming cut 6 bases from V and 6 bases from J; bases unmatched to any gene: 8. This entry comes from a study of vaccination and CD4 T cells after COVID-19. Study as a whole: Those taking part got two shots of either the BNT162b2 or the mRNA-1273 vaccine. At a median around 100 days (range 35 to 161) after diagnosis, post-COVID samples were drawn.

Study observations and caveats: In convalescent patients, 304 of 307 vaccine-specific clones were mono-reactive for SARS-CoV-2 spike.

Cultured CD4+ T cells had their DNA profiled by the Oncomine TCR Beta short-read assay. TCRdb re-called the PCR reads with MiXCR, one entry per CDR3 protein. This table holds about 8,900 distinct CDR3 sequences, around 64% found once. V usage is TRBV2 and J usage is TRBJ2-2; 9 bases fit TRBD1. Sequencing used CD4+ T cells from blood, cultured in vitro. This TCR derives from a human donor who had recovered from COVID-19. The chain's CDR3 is CASSPGTGNSGELFF. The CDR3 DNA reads TGTGCCAGCAGCCCCGGGACAGGGAATTCCGGGGAGCTGTTTTTT.